This entry lists 26 T cell receptor beta chains sequenced from one sample in a study of graft-versus-host responses after intestinal transplantation. TCRdb's table, derived via immunoSEQ multiplex PCR, lists solely in-frame clones and lacks some. The data hold fewer than 5,500 clones, with about 71% observed a single time. Material: PBMCs, obtained 300 to 330 days after intestinal transplant. These receptors were collected from a human patient who received an intestinal transplant, so some T cells may come from the graft donor.

The rearrangement joins TRBV2 to TRBJ1-2; possible D gene TRBD1, 5 bases. The CDR3 loop spans 14 amino acids. V was cut by 2 bases and J by 4 bases, with 11 bases left in between. CDR1 SNHLY and CDR2 FYNNEI come from the germline V gene. CDR3 DNA: TGTGCCAGCAGTGAAAACAGGAATCGCTATGGCTACACCTTC. Its protein product is CASSENRNRYGYTF.

The chain recombines TRBV6-6 with TRBJ2-7; TRBD1 matches at 7 bases. Looked up from germline, CDR1 is MNHNY and CDR2 is SVGAGI (reference sequence). V was clipped by 5 bases and J by 7 bases; unmatched bases: 14. This CDR3 region has 15 residues. The CDR3 loop is CASSIFGQATGEQYF. As DNA, the CDR3 is TGTGCCAGCAGTATTTTCGGACAGGCGACGGGTGAGCAGTACTTC.

The J gene is TRBJ2-2, the V gene TRBV7-2, with a tentative D call TRBD2 (6 bases). This CDR3 has 16 residues. Germline assignment: CDR1 SGHTA and CDR2 FQGNSA. V was shortened by 1 base and J by 2 bases, with 11 bases between the two germline ends. CDR3 amino acids: CASSLGGGANTGELFF. The CDR3, as DNA: TGTGCCAGCAGCTTAGGGGGCGGGGCTAACACCGGGGAGCTGTTTTTT.

V is TRBV27 and J is TRBJ1-1; tentative D call: TRBD1 (5 bases). Deletions cut 10 bases from V and 1 base from J, with 10 bases between. CDR1 MNHEY and CDR2 SMNVEV come from the germline V gene (reference sequence). The CDR3 covers 12 residues. CDR3 bases: TGTGCCACCCACACAGGGAACACTGAAGCTTTCTTT. It encodes CATHTGNTEAFF.

V is TRBV7-1 and J is TRBJ1-5; 9 bases align to TRBD1. TRBV7-1 is designated an ORF whose function remains uncertain. This CDR3 region has 14 residues. V shed 5 bases and J 4 bases; nucleotides not matched to a gene: 3. As DNA, the CDR3 is TGTGCCAGCAGCCTTGGGACAGGGAATCAGCCCCAGCATTTT. Its protein product is CASSLGTGNQPQHF.

The chain employs TRBV7-9 and TRBJ1-1; D possibly corresponds to TRBD1 (5 bases). V gave up 0 bases and J gave up 3 bases, with 11 bases separating them. Germline V gene lookup returns CDR1 SEHNR and CDR2 FQNEAQ (reference sequence). The CDR3 is 15 amino acids. The CDR3 loop reads CASSLAEGLDTEAFF. The DNA of the CDR3 is TGTGCCAGCAGCTTAGCCGAGGGGCTTGACACTGAAGCTTTCTTT.

The CDR3 is CASPPGGVETQYF. The CDR3 DNA reads TGTGCCAGCCCCCCCGGGGGGGTAGAGACCCAGTACTTC. V and J are TRBV21-1 and TRBJ2-5; the D call in the table, TRBD2, was not verified against the DNA. TRBV21-1 is assigned pseudogene status. This CDR3 comprises 13 residues.

This clone is termed medium-sized. The V gene is TRBV10-3, the J gene TRBJ2-3, with D perhaps matching TRBD1 or TRBD2 (5 bases each). CDR3 length: 15 amino acids. Trimming stripped 0 bases from V and 1 base from J, with 8 bases between. Germline assignment: CDR1 ENHRY and CDR2 SYGVKD. This chain's CDR3 is CAISESRGGTDTQYF. The CDR3 coding sequence is TGTGCCATCAGTGAGTCGAGGGGAGGCACAGATACGCAGTATTTT.

The chain uses TRBV6-5 and TRBJ1-2; TRBD1 matches 7 bases. The V gene end was trimmed by 6 bases and the J gene end by 8 bases; junction bases not matched to a gene: 15. The CDR3 consists of 15 residues. CDR1 is MNHEY, CDR2 SVGAGI, per germline. CDR3 DNA: TGTGCCAGCAGCCCGACCCTAGTAACAGGGGAGGGCTACACCTTC. This codes for CASSPTLVTGEGYTF.

The chain carries TRBV5-1 and TRBJ1-1; no firm D call. V was pared by 0 bases and J by 2 bases, with 8 bases between. The CDR3 spans 14 residues. The germline V gene has CDR1 SGHRS and CDR2 YFSETQ. CDR3 residues: CASSLEAGNTEAFF. CDR3 nucleotides: TGCGCCAGCAGCTTGGAAGCAGGAAACACTGAAGCTTTCTTT.

This clone was observed once. The V call is TRBV10-1, the J call TRBJ2-6, with 7 bases fitting TRBD1. CDR1 and CDR2 (germline): WNHNN, SYGVQD (reference sequence). V was pared by 1 base and J by 0 bases, with 9 bases of the junction left unmatched. The length of the CDR3 is 19 residues. The CDR3 DNA is TGCGCCAGCAGTGAGTTGCACAGGGGCGATTACTCTGGGGCCAACGTCCTGACTTTC. It specifies CASSELHRGDYSGANVLTF.

The J gene is TRBJ2-1, the V gene TRBV19; D call uncertain. The germline gives CDR1 LNHDA, CDR2 SQIVND (reference sequence). Trimming pared 1 base from V and 3 bases from J, leaving 10 bases between. This CDR3 has 15 amino acids. This CDR3 reads CASSIGDSYYNEQFF. The CDR3 region has the DNA TGTGCCAGTAGTATAGGGGATTCCTACTACAATGAGCAGTTCTTC. The complete variable domain, with remaining parts taken from reference TRBV19 and TRBJ2-1, reads DGGITQSPKYLFRKEGQNVTLSCEQNLNHDAMYWYRQDPGQGLRLIYYSQIVNDFQKGDIAEGYSVSREKKESFPLTVTSAQKNPTAFYLCASSIGDSYYNEQFFGPGTRLTVL.

V and J are TRBV4-1 and TRBJ2-7; D is uncertain. Trimming removed 4 bases from V and 6 bases from J, with 19 bases in between. The CDR3 spans 15 residues. The germline gives CDR1 MGHRA, CDR2 YSYEKL. The CDR3 protein is CASSRALPLLREQYF. DNA for the CDR3: TGCGCCAGCAGCCGAGCTCTGCCCCTTCTACGCGAGCAGTACTTC.

This rearrangement joins TRBV4-2 to TRBJ2-2; 12 bases match TRBD2. V lost 4 bases to trimming and J lost 1 base; unmatched junction nucleotides: 7. The CDR3 runs to 18 residues. Per the germline V gene, CDR1 is LGHNA and CDR2 is YNFKEQ. As DNA, the CDR3 is TGTGCCAGCAGCCCTCGACTAGCGGGGGCCCTGAACACCGGGGAGCTGTTTTTT. Translated: CASSPRLAGALNTGELFF.

This chain links TRBV7-9 with TRBJ2-5, with unresolved D. The assigned J gene may be wrong: the sequence end matches TRBJ2-7 better. This CDR3 has 13 residues. Germline V gives CDR1 SEHNR, CDR2 FQNEAQ (reference sequence). The CDR3 here is CASSLEGLYEQYF. The CDR3 DNA follows: TGTGCCAGCAGCTTAGAGGGCCTTTACGAGCAGTACTTC.

V usage is TRBV14 and J usage is TRBJ1-3; perhaps TRBD1 as D (5 bases). The CDR3 spans 14 residues. Germline V gives CDR1 SGHDN, CDR2 FVKESK. Trimming pared 4 bases from V and 0 bases from J, leaving 7 bases between. CDR3 in amino acids: CASSLTGSGNTIYF. The CDR3 coding sequence is TGTGCCAGCAGCCTAACAGGCTCTGGAAACACCATATATTTT. Filled out from reference TRBV14 and TRBJ1-3, the complete variable domain reads EAGVTQFPSHSVIEKGQTVTLRCDPISGHDNLYWYRRVMGKEIKFLLHFVKESKQDESGMPNNRFLAERTGGTYSTLKVQPAELEDSGVYFCASSLTGSGNTIYFGEGSWLTVV.

V is TRBV20-1 and J is TRBJ2-3, with unresolved D. The V end was cut by 5 bases, the J end by 6 bases, with 6 bases between. The V gene's germline CDR1 is DFQATT and CDR2 SNEGSKA (reference sequence). CDR3 length equals 10 residues. The CDR3 DNA sequence: TGCAGTGCTGGGTGGGATACGCAGTATTTT. Amino acid sequence: CSAGWDTQYF.

The V gene is TRBV6-5, the J gene TRBJ2-7, with D possibly being TRBD1 (6 bases). Trimming removed 3 bases from V and 4 bases from J, with 16 bases in between. This CDR3 is 15 amino acids long. From germline, CDR1 is MNHEY and CDR2 SVGAGI. DNA for the CDR3: TGTGCCAGCAGTTATATGGACAGCGTGCATTACGAGCAGTACTTC. It translates to CASSYMDSVHYEQYF.

The rearrangement links TRBV19 to TRBJ2-7; tentative D call: TRBD1 (5 bases). The V end lost 1 base, the J end lost 4 bases, and 11 bases lay between the germline ends. This CDR3 has 14 residues. Germline V CDR1 and CDR2: LNHDA, SQIVND (reference sequence). The CDR3: CASSIAGKVYEQYF. CDR3 in DNA: TGTGCCAGTAGTATAGCAGGGAAGGTGTACGAGCAGTACTTC.

The rearrangement links TRBV6-5 to TRBJ2-7, with 10 bases that match TRBD1. The V and J ends lost 0 bases and 3 bases, in that order; junction bases with no gene match: 5. Germline CDR1 and CDR2: MNHEY and SVGAGI. The CDR3 spans 16 residues. CDR3 region: CASSYSSGQGIYEQYF. The CDR3, as DNA: TGTGCCAGCAGTTACTCATCGGGACAGGGGATCTACGAGCAGTACTTC.

CDR3 in amino acids: CASSPSGQGEQYF. CDR3 sequence (DNA): TGTGCCAGCTCACCGTCTGGTCAGGGCGAGCAGTACTTC. This chain uses TRBV18 with TRBJ2-7, with a possible D match to TRBD1 (5 bases). Trimming removed 3 bases from V and 6 bases from J, with 12 bases in between. This CDR3 region has 13 residues. CDR1 KGHSH and CDR2 LQKENI come from the germline V gene.

The genes are TRBV6-1 and TRBJ2-7; 7 bases map to TRBD1. V lost 1 base to trimming and J lost 1 base; unmatched junction nucleotides: 4. Germline values: CDR1 MNHNS, CDR2 SASEGT. The CDR3 covers 15 residues. In DNA, the CDR3 is TGTGCCAGCAGTGAAGAGGGGGCAGCGTCCTACGAGCAGTACTTC. Its protein product is CASSEEGAASYEQYF.

CDR3 bases: TGTGCCAGCAGCTTAGGGAGGAGGGGCGACAGGCCGGATTCACCCCTCCACTTT. Encoded protein: CASSLGRRGDRPDSPLHF. The chain joins TRBV7-2 to TRBJ1-6; a possible D gene is TRBD1 (6 bases). Germline V gene lookup returns CDR1 SGHTA and CDR2 FQGNSA. The V and J ends lost 1 base and 8 bases respectively, with 21 bases between them. CDR3 length equals 18 residues.

The V and J genes are TRBV19 and TRBJ2-7; D perhaps matches TRBD2 (5 bases). The V gene lost 5 bases and the J gene lost 5 bases, with 13 bases spanning the gap. This CDR3 has 13 amino acids. Germline-derived CDR1 and CDR2 are LNHDA and SQIVND (reference sequence). CDR3 in DNA: TGTGCCAGTAGTTGGTCCTTGCGGGACGAGCAGTACTTC. It translates to CASSWSLRDEQYF.

This rearrangement joins TRBV4-3 to TRBJ1-6, with D hard to call. Germline CDR1 is LGHNA and CDR2 is YSLEER. The V end was cut by 4 bases, the J end by 5 bases, with 12 bases between. This CDR3 has 15 amino acids. CDR3 region: CASSPGSGHNSPLHF. The CDR3 nucleotides are TGCGCCAGCAGCCCCGGGTCAGGACATAATTCACCCCTCCACTTT.

This chain connects TRBV9 to TRBJ2-3, with TRBD1 identical over 9 bases. Per the germline V gene, CDR1 is SGDLS and CDR2 is YYNGEE. The V segment lost 0 bases and the J segment 1 base; nucleotides outside the gene matches: 6. CDR3 length: 17 amino acids. The CDR3 coding sequence is TGTGCCAGCAGCGTAGACCCGGACAGGGGAGGCACAGATACGCAGTATTTT. It codes for CASSVDPDRGGTDTQYF.